Below, 16 T cell receptor beta chains from the same sample are listed, as sequenced in a study of T cell responses to AZD1222 COVID-19 vaccine. Assay: immunoSEQ multiplex PCR; the TCRdb copy retains only in-frame clones and omits some. The data show 150,000 to 200,000 clones, approximately 92% seen once. The input for sequencing was peripheral blood, taken 28 days after the second dose of the MenACWY control vaccine. The receptors stem from an adult who received the MenACWY meningococcal vaccine as a control.

This clone appeared a single time. The CDR3 coding sequence is TGTGCCATCAGTGAGGTTAGCGCGAACACCGGGGAGCTGTTTTTT. It specifies CAISEVSANTGELFF. The chain links TRBV10-3 to TRBJ2-2, with a possible D match to TRBD2 (5 bases). The CDR3 spans 15 residues. The germline gives CDR1 ENHRY, CDR2 SYGVKD. V was cut by 2 bases and J by 0 bases, with 7 bases left in between.

This clone was picked up one time. The CDR3: CASSRQGRTEAFF. CDR3 bases: TGTGCCAGCAGTCGACAGGGAAGGACTGAAGCTTTCTTT. The chain recombines TRBV28 with TRBJ1-1, with TRBD1 identical over 7 bases. This CDR3 is 13 amino acids long. Germline lookup yields CDR1 MDHEN and CDR2 SYDVKM. Losses at the gene ends were 5 bases for V and 5 bases for J; bases not matched to a gene: 5.

J is TRBJ2-7 and V is TRBV7-9; D is perhaps TRBD1 or TRBD2 (7 bases each). Deletions cut 2 bases from V and 4 bases from J, with 12 bases between. The CDR3 sequence is 14 residues long. Germline values: CDR1 SEHNR, CDR2 FQNEAQ (reference sequence). The CDR3 reads CASSLHQGGYEQYF. CDR3 nucleotide sequence: TGTGCCAGCAGCTTACACCAGGGGGGGTACGAGCAGTACTTC. The variable domain in full, with the rest retrieved from reference TRBV7-9 and TRBJ2-7, is DTGVSQNPRHKITKRGQNVTFRCDPISEHNRLYWYRQTLGQGPEFLTYFQNEAQLEKSRLLSDRFSAERPKGSFSTLEIQRTEQGDSAMYLCASSLHQGGYEQYFGPGTRLTVT.

The chain couples TRBV18 to TRBJ1-5; TRBD1 is a possible D gene (5 bases). This CDR3 is 15 amino acids long. Trimming shortened V by 3 bases and J by 0 bases, and 9 bases separated the two germline ends. Germline CDR1 KGHSH, CDR2 LQKENI. CDR3 residues: CASSPQGHSNQPQHF. Here the CDR3 DNA reads TGTGCCAGCTCACCTCAGGGTCATAGCAATCAGCCCCAGCATTTT.

CDR3 loop: CASSLTWANEKLFF. The CDR3 nucleotides are TGCGCCAGCTCTTTAACGTGGGCTAATGAAAAACTGTTTTTT. The V and J genes are TRBV4-3 and TRBJ1-4; D call uncertain. The germline CDR1 and CDR2 sequences are LGHNA and YSLEER. V lost 8 bases, J lost 3 bases, and 13 bases lay in between. CDR3 size: 14 residues.

This clone was seen only a few times. The chain joins TRBV19 to TRBJ1-4; D not certain. V lost 11 bases to trimming and J lost 3 bases, with 16 bases between them. This CDR3 is 14 amino acids long. Germline V gene lookup returns CDR1 LNHDA and CDR2 SQIVND (reference sequence). CDR3 DNA sequence: TGTGCCTCCAATTCACGGGGTGCTAATGAAAAACTGTTTTTT. Its protein is CASNSRGANEKLFF.

The J gene is TRBJ1-4, the V gene TRBV18; the match to TRBD1 covers 8 bases. This CDR3 spans 15 amino acids. V lost 5 bases to trimming and J lost 5 bases; unmatched junction nucleotides: 7. From germline, CDR1 is KGHSH and CDR2 LQKENI. The CDR3 reads CASSSDRGLNEKLFF. CDR3 DNA sequence: TGTGCCAGCTCATCCGACAGGGGTTTAAATGAAAAACTGTTTTTT.

The chain links TRBV5-1 to TRBJ1-4, with D tentatively TRBD1 (5 bases). CDR3 length equals 16 residues. CDR1 and CDR2 (germline): SGHRS, YFSETQ. V lost 4 bases and J 0 bases, leaving 13 bases between the germline ends. This chain's CDR3 is CASSRGPVTTNEKLFF. In DNA, the CDR3 is TGCGCCAGCAGCCGGGGACCCGTAACAACTAATGAAAAACTGTTTTTT. The variable domain in full, with the rest retrieved from reference TRBV5-1 and TRBJ1-4, is KAGVTQTPRYLIKTRGQQVTLSCSPISGHRSVSWYQQTPGQGLQFLFEYFSETQRNKGNFPGRFSGRQFSNSRSEMNVSTLELGDSALYLCASSRGPVTTNEKLFFGSGTQLSVL.

The rearrangement links TRBV28 to TRBJ1-4; 7 bases fit TRBD1. The V segment lost 6 bases and the J segment 3 bases; nucleotides outside the gene matches: 7. This CDR3 has 15 residues. Germline V gene data show CDR1 as MDHEN and CDR2 as SYDVKM. Here the CDR3 DNA reads TGTGCCAGCAGCCCCGCAGGGGGGTCTAATGAAAAACTGTTTTTT. Its protein product is CASSPAGGSNEKLFF.

The rearrangement links TRBV19 to TRBJ1-6; D not resolved. Germline CDR1 reads LNHDA; CDR2 reads SQIVND (reference sequence). Trimming removed 5 bases from V and 8 bases from J, with 16 bases in between. The CDR3 is 15 amino acids. The CDR3, as DNA: TGTGCCAGTAGTCCTCAGTGGGGTTTGGATTCACCCCTCCACTTT. Its protein product is CASSPQWGLDSPLHF.

The rearrangement uses TRBV28 and TRBJ1-2; TRBD1 agrees at 10 bases. V lost 4 bases and J lost 8; bases outside the gene matches: 7. Germline-derived CDR1 and CDR2 are MDHEN and SYDVKM. The CDR3 is made up of 14 amino acids. The CDR3 loop reads CASSSGQGVTGYTF. The DNA for the CDR3 is TGTGCCAGCAGTTCAGGACAGGGGGTAACGGGCTACACCTTC.

The chain combines TRBV6-5 with TRBJ1-3; D call uncertain. Trimming shortened V by 4 bases and J by 2 bases, and 12 bases separated the two germline ends. Germline V lookup: CDR1 MNHEY, CDR2 SVGAGI. The CDR3 totals 15 residues. The chain's CDR3 is CASSFIGLAGNTIYF. Written as DNA, the CDR3 is TGTGCCAGCAGTTTCATCGGTCTGGCTGGAAACACCATATATTTT.

V usage is TRBV5-5 and J usage is TRBJ2-7, with D maybe TRBD1 (6 bases). Germline V gene sequence: CDR1 SGHKS, CDR2 YYEKEE (reference sequence). The CDR3 has 16 amino acids. V was pared by 0 bases and J by 3 bases, with 16 bases between. The CDR3 DNA reads TGTGCCAGCAGCTTGGTCTTTGATGGACAGATCTACGAGCAGTACTTC. Translation: CASSLVFDGQIYEQYF.

The chain links TRBV4-3 to TRBJ2-7; maybe TRBD2 (6 bases). V was cut by 4 bases and J by 5 bases, with 9 bases left in between. The CDR3 sequence is 12 residues long. CDR1 and CDR2 from the germline V gene are LGHNA and YSLEER. CDR3 DNA: TGCGCCAGCAGCCCGGGAGTCCACGAGCAGTACTTC. Its protein product is CASSPGVHEQYF.

The gene calls are TRBV5-8 and TRBJ2-5; a weak D match, TRBD2 (6 bases). This CDR3 region has 17 residues. Germline V lookup: CDR1 SGHTS, CDR2 YDEGEE. Trimming removed 4 bases at V and 5 bases at J, with 24 bases between. This CDR3 is CASSPGAGSRVGETQYF. The CDR3 region has the DNA TGTGCCAGCAGCCCCGGGGCGGGGTCGCGAGTCGGGGAGACCCAGTACTTC.

The chain carries TRBV4-1 and TRBJ1-2, with D perhaps matching TRBD1 (6 bases). CDR3 size: 14 residues. Per the germline V gene, CDR1 is MGHRA and CDR2 is YSYEKL. The ends were cut back, 5 bases at V and 3 bases at J, with 13 bases in the middle. The CDR3 DNA reads as TGCGCCAGCAGCATTCGGACAGTTGACTATGGCTACACCTTC. This sequence encodes CASSIRTVDYGYTF.